This T cell receptor (beta chain) was recovered during a study of a mutant IDH1 vaccine in newly diagnosed glioma. Looking at the study overall: Eight vaccine injections were given to patients in weeks 1, 3, 5, 7, 11, 15, 19 and 23. Either 4-6 weeks after radiotherapy alone or alongside temozolomide, vaccination was begun.

Produced via immunoSEQ multiplex PCR; TCRdb's table is partial and in-frame only. The sample contains some 59,000 clones, approximately 90% of which appear only once. Regarding time point: week 11, during vaccination. Doses of 300 ug of mutant IDH1 20-mer peptide were given with topical imiquimod. As for this clone: Antigen: not known.

Whole-study results and caveats: Whatever changes occurred in top peripheral T cell clonotypes seemed unrelated to pseudoprogression.

The CDR3 is made up of 15 amino acids. Per germline, CDR1 MNHEY and CDR2 SVGAGI. J was trimmed by 2 bases and V by 4 bases; bases with no gene match: 5. The sequence derives from a middle-aged man with glioma. The chain combines TRBV6-5 with TRBJ2-7; TRBD1 aligns across 10 bases. The starting material was PBMCs, obtained from a glioma patient whose treatment included an IDH1 peptide vaccine. The CDR3 spells CASSSPGQGTYEQYF. In DNA, the CDR3 is TGTGCCAGCAGTTCGCCGGGACAGGGGACCTACGAGCAGTACTTC.